This T cell receptor beta chain was obtained from a study of blood T cell repertoires in COVID-19 (dated by TCRdb to 2020 to 2022). Study-level background: Collaborator samples came from the United States, Italy and Spain and covered acute and convalescent phases of COVID-19. The prospective study material was composed of cDNA or gDNA derived from T cells, B-cell-depleted T cells, or PBMCs. Deeply sampled blood TCRbeta repertoires from subjects exposed to, actively infected with, or recovered from COVID-19 were included in the dataset. The repertoires were released in a freely available public database meant as a resource for research on the immune response to SARS-CoV-2. Samples were obtained from the ongoing ImmuneRACE study (first 160 participants) and from roughly 1,300 subjects provided by 6 global collaborators. Nearly every sample came with metadata listing a de-identified subject ID, COVID-19 status, age in years and sex. Where available, HLA class I and class II types were obtained from metadata supplied by the sample provider rather than from assay-based typing.

The germline V gene (reference sequence) provides CDR1 MNHEY and CDR2 SMNVEV. V is cut back by 5 bases and J by 4 bases, with 6 bases in the junction unmatched. From the cysteine up to the phenylalanine, the CDR3 has a length of 14 residues. Left in the record is the CDR3 DNA by itself, 42 bases read in frame from the first base. TCRbeta CDR3 regions were amplified from genomic DNA using the immunoSEQ Assay, a bias-controlled multiplex PCR. Per the source publication's procedure: Within the assay, amplification of reference gene primers was used to estimate how many nucleated cells each sample contained. To quantify the absolute abundance of each unique TCRbeta CDR3 rearrangement, sequence reads were collapsed and filtered. For each sample, productive Simpson clonality was calculated as the square root of Simpson's diversity index over productive rearrangements. The clones in this table, taken by TCRdb from immuneACCESS, are in-frame only. Not every clone is retained; where verified, under half of the shortfall comes from an unresolved V gene, and the cause of the rest is unknown. D and trimming come from the DNA, and the V and J calls and clone size come from that table. This sample lists approximately 190,000 clones; around four fifths were detected once. The ten top clones hold around 6.1% of the sample.

Broad study findings and their caveats: The quantity of clinical and demographic metadata differed by source and by participant and was supplied without curation.

A remark on this clone: It has no known antigen specificity. No clone much larger than this one lies a single base away; base qualities are absent.

Whole blood was collected in K2EDTA tubes by collaborating institutions according to the institutions' own protocols. Collaborator samples were shipped for TCRbeta analysis as frozen whole blood, isolated PBMCs, or DNA extracted from either sample type. The origin of this receptor is a woman between 40 and 55 years old with acute or convalescent COVID-19. The sequenced sample was peripheral blood. Here the chain combines TRBV27 and TRBJ2-7, with 9 junctional bases fitting TRBD1. CDR3 loop: CASSAGTGRYEQYF. The base sequence is TGTGCCAGCAGTGCCGGGACAGGGCGTTACGAGCAGTACTTC.